The clone carrying this TCR beta chain was found many times. Regarding time point: patch test 3, about 24 weeks after DPC sensitization. The treatment here: therapeutic diphenylcyclopropenone sensitization with weekly scalp DPC. These data are taken from a study of human T cells and chemical hapten exposure. MiXCR, applied by TCRdb to the RACE reads, yields one record per CDR3 protein. The data contain some 110,000 distinct CDR3 sequences, approximately 10% of them seen just once; the ten biggest clones take up more than 2%. The V end lost 3 bases, the J end lost 9 bases, and 21 bases lay between the germline ends. The germline gives CDR1 SQVTM, CDR2 ANQGSEA. This CDR3 region has 15 residues.

This rearrangement joins TRBV29-1 to TRBJ2-1, with D possibly TRBD1 on 7 matching bases. This receptor was taken from a woman aged 50 to 60 with alopecia areata. Some clones in this sample may be carry-over from other donors' samples. The sample here was whole blood, taken in connection with sensitization to the hapten diphenylcyclopropenone (DPC). CDR3: CSVEGGGPSGGEQFF. The CDR3 bases are TGCAGCGTTGAGGGGGGAGGCCCCTCAGGGGGTGAGCAGTTCTTC.